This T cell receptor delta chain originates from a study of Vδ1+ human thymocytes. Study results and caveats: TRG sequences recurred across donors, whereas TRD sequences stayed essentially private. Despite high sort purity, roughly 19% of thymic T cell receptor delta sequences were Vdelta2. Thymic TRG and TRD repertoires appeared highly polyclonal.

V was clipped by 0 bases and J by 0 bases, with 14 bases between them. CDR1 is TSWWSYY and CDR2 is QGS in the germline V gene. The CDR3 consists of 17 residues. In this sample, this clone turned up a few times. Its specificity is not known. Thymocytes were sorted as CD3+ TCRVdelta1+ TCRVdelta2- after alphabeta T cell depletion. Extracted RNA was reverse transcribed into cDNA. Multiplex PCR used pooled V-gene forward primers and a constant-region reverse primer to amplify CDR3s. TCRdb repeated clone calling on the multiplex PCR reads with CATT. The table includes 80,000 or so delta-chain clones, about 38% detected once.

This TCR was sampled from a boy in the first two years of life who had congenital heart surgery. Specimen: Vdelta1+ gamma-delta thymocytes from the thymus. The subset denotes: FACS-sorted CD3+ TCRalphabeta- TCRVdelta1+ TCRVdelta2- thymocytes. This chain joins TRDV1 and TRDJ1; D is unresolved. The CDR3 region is CALGELVRRRNTDKLIF. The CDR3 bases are TGTGCTCTTGGGGAACTCGTTAGGCGTAGGAACACCGATAAACTCATCTTT.